The 21 T cell receptor beta chains in this list originate from one sample, sequenced in a study of T cell responses to AZD1222 COVID-19 vaccine. Assay used: immunoSEQ multiplex PCR; TCRdb lists only in-frame clones, some missing. The table records about 150,000 clones, roughly 92% of them present only once. The sample here was peripheral blood, taken 28 days after the second AZD1222 dose. These TCRs come from an adult who received the AZD1222 COVID-19 vaccine.

The chain has TRBV4-2 and TRBJ2-3; D gene ambiguous. V was clipped by 0 bases and J by 5 bases, with 6 bases between them. Looked up from germline, CDR1 is LGHNA and CDR2 is YNFKEQ. The CDR3 sequence is 13 residues long. CDR3 sequence (DNA): TGTGCCAGCAGCCAAGAGTACAGAGATACGCAGTATTTT. Translated, it gives CASSQEYRDTQYF.

The chain links TRBV7-2 to TRBJ1-4, with 7 bases aligning to TRBD1. CDR3 length: 15 amino acids. Trimming at V came to 5 bases and at J to 12 bases, leaving 15 bases not matched to a gene. CDR1 is SGHTA and CDR2 is FQGNSA in the germline V gene. As DNA, the CDR3 is TGTGCCAGCAGCCCCTTCCCGAGACAGGGAAGGGAACTGTTTTTT. It yields the protein CASSPFPRQGRELFF.

V is TRBV11-2 and J is TRBJ2-3; D might be TRBD2 (6 bases). V lost 4 bases to trimming and J lost 7 bases, with 24 bases between them. This CDR3 has 17 amino acids. Germline assignment: CDR1 SGHAT and CDR2 FQNNGV. CDR3 sequence reads: CASSSPRGTRRAYTQYF. The CDR3 DNA sequence: TGTGCCAGCAGCTCACCCCGCGGGACCAGGAGAGCGTATACGCAGTATTTT. Combining the CDR3 with reference TRBV11-2 and TRBJ2-3 gives the whole variable domain EAGVAQSPRYKIIEKRQSVAFWCNPISGHATLYWYQQILGQGPKLLIQFQNNGVVDDSQLPKDRFSAERLKGVDSTLKIQPAKLEDSAVYLCASSSPRGTRRAYTQYFGPGTRLTVL.

V and J are TRBV5-1 and TRBJ2-7; unclear D gene. With 7 bases removed from V and 0 bases from J, the gap between germline ends came to 20 bases. Germline V lookup: CDR1 SGHRS, CDR2 YFSETQ. The CDR3 runs to 16 residues. DNA for the CDR3: TGCGCCAGCGGACCCGCTGGTTCCAGGAGCTCCTACGAGCAGTACTTC. It specifies CASGPAGSRSSYEQYF.

DNA for the CDR3: TGTGCCAGCAGCGTAGCTTCGGGGGCAGTGCCTAGCAACTATGGCTACACCTTC. Translated, it gives CASSVASGAVPSNYGYTF. The chain recombines TRBV9 with TRBJ1-2; D possibly corresponds to TRBD1 (6 bases). CDR3 length: 18 amino acids. V was cut by 0 bases and J by 2 bases, with 20 bases left in between. Germline values: CDR1 SGDLS, CDR2 YYNGEE.

The chain links TRBV3-1 (or the pseudogene TRBV3-2) to TRBJ1-3; a weak D match, TRBD1 (5 bases). The germline gives CDR1 LGHDT, CDR2 YNNKEL (reference sequence). This CDR3 spans 15 amino acids. V was clipped by 4 bases and J by 0 bases, with 10 bases between them. The CDR3 DNA reads as TGTGCCAGCAGCCGCTCAGGGACCTCTGGAAACACCATATATTTT. Encoded protein: CASSRSGTSGNTIYF.

A note on this clone: Different DNA sequences within this sample yield the same CDR3. The V gene is TRBV7-3, the J gene TRBJ1-2; no clear D. The CDR3 is 13 amino acids. CDR1 and CDR2 (germline): SGHTA, FQGTGA. V was clipped by 5 bases and J by 2 bases, with 9 bases between them. CDR3 in amino acids: CASSPDRNYGYTF. As DNA, the CDR3 is TGTGCCAGCAGCCCGGACCGAAACTATGGCTACACCTTC. Using reference TRBV7-3 and TRBJ1-2 for the parts outside the CDR3, the full variable domain is GAGVSQTPSNKVTEKGKYVELRCDPISGHTALYWYRQSLGQGPEFLIYFQGTGAADDSGLPNDRFFAVRPEGSVSTLKIQRTERGDSAVYLCASSPDRNYGYTFGSGTRLTVV.

The chain has TRBV4-2 and TRBJ2-1; TRBD2 is a possible D gene (6 bases). This CDR3 spans 18 amino acids. Germline-derived CDR1 and CDR2 are LGHNA and YNFKEQ. Trimming cost V 0 bases and J 0 bases, with 15 bases left between them. The CDR3 DNA sequence: TGTGCCAGCAGCCAAGAGAGGAGGGACGGGAGCTCCTACAATGAGCAGTTCTTC. The encoded protein is CASSQERRDGSSYNEQFF.

The chain combines TRBV11-2 with TRBJ2-1; unclear D gene. V was cut by 5 bases and J by 6 bases, with 17 bases left in between. The germline V gene encodes CDR1 SGHAT and CDR2 FQNNGV. This CDR3 spans 15 amino acids. This CDR3 reads CASSRGPPAGNEQFF. The CDR3 DNA is TGTGCCAGCAGCCGAGGACCCCCGGCAGGCAATGAGCAGTTCTTC.

The chain has TRBV12-3 or TRBV12-4 and TRBJ2-7; D is undetermined. V lost 5 bases and J 5 bases, leaving 13 bases between the germline ends. The CDR3 loop spans 13 amino acids. CDR3 nucleotide sequence: TGTGCCAGCAGTCCTGGAATCTTGGACGAGCAGTACTTC. Translating gives CASSPGILDEQYF.

The DNA of the CDR3 is TGTGCCAGCAGCGTACAGGGGCGGGAGCAGTTCTTC. This encodes CASSVQGREQFF. The chain uses TRBV9 and TRBJ2-1, with D maybe TRBD1 (6 bases). This CDR3 contains 12 residues. Germline V lookup: CDR1 SGDLS, CDR2 YYNGEE. Between the trimmed V and J ends, which lost 1 base and 10 bases, there was a span of 9 bases. The full variable domain, completed using reference TRBV9 and TRBJ2-1, is DSGVTQTPKHLITATGQRVTLRCSPRSGDLSVYWYQQSLDQGLQFLIQYYNGEERAKGNILERFSAQQFPDLHSELNLSSLELGDSALYFCASSVQGREQFFGPGTRLTVL.

The chain recombines TRBV9 with TRBJ2-1; D is unclear. Germline assignment: CDR1 SGDLS and CDR2 YYNGEE. V gave up 0 bases and J gave up 2 bases, with 9 bases separating them. CDR3 size: 15 residues. DNA for the CDR3: TGTGCCAGCAGCGTAGAACAGCTACCCTACAATGAGCAGTTCTTC. Translated, it gives CASSVEQLPYNEQFF.

The chain combines TRBV5-1 with TRBJ2-7, with D possibly being TRBD1 (5 bases). V lost 2 bases and J 0 bases, leaving 12 bases between the germline ends. This CDR3 contains 15 residues. Germline values: CDR1 SGHRS, CDR2 YFSETQ. The CDR3 here is CASSFGRQGSYEQYF. CDR3 coding DNA: TGCGCCAGCAGCTTTGGCCGCCAGGGCTCCTACGAGCAGTACTTC.

This chain uses TRBV12-3 or TRBV12-4 with TRBJ2-7; D is undetermined. The CDR3 runs 13 residues. V dropped 0 bases and J dropped 6 bases, with 9 bases sitting between them. The CDR3: CASSLATISEQYF. The CDR3, as DNA: TGTGCCAGCAGTTTAGCGACGATTTCCGAGCAGTACTTC.

CDR3 bases: TGTGCCAGCAGCGCCCCAGGGACAGGGGGCGGACTGAACACTGAAGCTTTCTTT. Translating gives CASSAPGTGGGLNTEAFF. The chain carries TRBV9 and TRBJ1-1; TRBD1 matches at 12 bases. The CDR3 is made up of 18 amino acids. With V trimmed by 3 bases and J by 0 bases, 9 bases remained unmatched. Per the germline V gene, CDR1 is SGDLS and CDR2 is YYNGEE.

The chain links TRBV4-3 to TRBJ2-7; 8 bases are a match to TRBD1. In germline, CDR1 is LGHNA, CDR2 YSLEER. Germline trimming cut 1 base from V and 1 base from J; bases unmatched to any gene: 3. The CDR3 length is 15 residues. CDR3 DNA: TGCGCCAGCAGCCAAGCACAGGGGGAGTCCTACGAGCAGTACTTC. Its translation is CASSQAQGESYEQYF.

This chain uses TRBV6-1 with TRBJ2-5; 8 positions match TRBD1. There are 16 residues in the CDR3. V shed 4 bases and J 5 bases; nucleotides not matched to a gene: 12. Per the germline V gene, CDR1 is MNHNS and CDR2 is SASEGT. Written as DNA, the CDR3 is TGTGCCAGCAGTGCGGGTGCAGGGGGCAGGTGGGAGACCCAGTACTTC. This translates into CASSAGAGGRWETQYF.

The chain combines TRBV3-1 (or the pseudogene TRBV3-2) with TRBJ2-1; tentative D call: TRBD2 (7 bases). This CDR3 comprises 15 residues. V lost 3 bases, J lost 9 bases, and 18 bases lay in between. Germline loops: CDR1 LGHDT, CDR2 YNNKEL (reference sequence). The DNA of the CDR3 is TGTGCCAGCAGCCAGACTAGCCGGGGGGCAAGTGAGCAGTTCTTC. It codes for CASSQTSRGASEQFF.

V gene TRBV18 combines with J gene TRBJ1-4; 7 nucleotides agree with TRBD1. The V gene end was trimmed by 3 bases and the J gene end by 0 bases; junction bases not matched to a gene: 4. Germline CDR1 KGHSH, CDR2 LQKENI. CDR3 length equals 16 residues. The DNA of the CDR3 is TGTGCCAGCTCACCCGACAGGGTGACAACTAATGAAAAACTGTTTTTT. Translation: CASSPDRVTTNEKLFF.

The chain employs TRBV19 and TRBJ1-2, with a weak D call TRBD1 (5 bases). Trimming stripped 7 bases from V and 9 bases from J, with 21 bases between. Germline V gene data show CDR1 as LNHDA and CDR2 as SQIVND (reference sequence). The CDR3 is made up of 14 amino acids. CDR3 region: CASTRDPGRLSYTF. DNA for the CDR3: TGTGCCAGTACCCGGGACCCCGGTAGGTTGAGCTACACCTTC.

This rearrangement joins TRBV6-5 to TRBJ1-2, with 9 bases aligning to TRBD1. CDR3 size: 13 residues. V lost 6 bases to trimming and J lost 8 bases; unmatched junction nucleotides: 7. Germline V gives CDR1 MNHEY, CDR2 SVGAGI. CDR3 region: CASSRRTGEGYTF. The CDR3 DNA is TGTGCCAGCAGCCGCCGGACAGGGGAAGGCTACACCTTC.